The 9 T cell receptor beta chains reported below all come from one sample, sequenced in a study of graft-versus-host responses after intestinal transplantation (dated by TCRdb to about 2021). These receptors have no known antigen. Receptor amplification or capture employed the immunoSEQ multiplex PCR assay. In TCRdb, the immuneACCESS table is reduced to in-frame sequences with V and J assigned. These tables do not hold every clone; where another copy was compared, an unresolved V gene accounts for under half, and the others remain unexplained. This sample gives approximately 77,000 clones in total; roughly nine tenths of them show up just once. The biggest ten clones account for approximately 0.35% of the sample. The time point label, read with the paper, signifies: cells obtained before transplantation from donor or recipient. The source material was unstimulated CD4+ T cells sorted from spleen or lymph node cells, sampled before intestinal transplant. These receptors were taken from a human donor who received an intestinal transplant.

This sequence joins TRBV2 and TRBJ1-2; D is unclear. Germline values: CDR1 SNHLY, CDR2 FYNNEI. There are 11 residues in the CDR3. The V end was cut by 1 base, the J end by 12 bases, with 9 bases between. The CDR3 nucleotides are TGTGCCAGCAGTGAAGTAAACACCAACACCTTC. Its translation: CASSEVNTNTF.

The CDR3 DNA reads as TGTGCCAGCAGTCGGACTAGCGGTGCCTACAATGAGCAGTTCTTC. This encodes CASSRTSGAYNEQFF. The V gene is TRBV27, the J gene TRBJ2-1; TRBD2 aligns across 10 bases. Germline V gene data show CDR1 as MNHEY and CDR2 as SMNVEV (reference sequence). The length of the CDR3 is 15 residues. Trimming at V came to 5 bases and at J to 2 bases, leaving 3 bases not matched to a gene.

The gene calls are TRBV9 and TRBJ2-2; D call uncertain. Trimming pared 0 bases from V and 4 bases from J, leaving 4 bases between. The germline V gene has CDR1 SGDLS and CDR2 YYNGEE. The CDR3 is made up of 13 amino acids. The CDR3 bases are TGTGCCAGCAGCGTAGTGAGCACCGGGGAGCTGTTTTTT. The encoded protein is CASSVVSTGELFF.

This clone was observed once. The gene calls are TRBV5-1 and TRBJ2-7, with 7 bases lining up with TRBD2. V gave up 0 bases and J gave up 3 bases; unmatched junction bases: 3. This CDR3 contains 14 residues. Per the germline V gene, CDR1 is SGHRS and CDR2 is YFSETQ. The CDR3 spells CASSLGGGNYEQYF. CDR3 sequence (DNA): TGCGCCAGCAGCTTGGGCGGGGGAAACTACGAGCAGTACTTC. The full variable domain, rest sourced from reference TRBV5-1 and TRBJ2-7, is KAGVTQTPRYLIKTRGQQVTLSCSPISGHRSVSWYQQTPGQGLQFLFEYFSETQRNKGNFPGRFSGRQFSNSRSEMNVSTLELGDSALYLCASSLGGGNYEQYFGPGTRLTVT.

The chain carries TRBV14 and TRBJ1-2; D might be TRBD1 (5 bases). This CDR3 contains 16 residues. Trimming pared 4 bases from V and 2 bases from J, leaving 17 bases between. Germline CDR1 is SGHDN and CDR2 is FVKESK. CDR3 protein: CASSPLGKGLNYGYTF. The CDR3 DNA is TGTGCCAGCAGCCCCCTGGGGAAGGGGCTGAACTATGGCTACACCTTC.

The chain joins TRBV19 to TRBJ1-1; weak D call: TRBD1 (5 bases). Germline values: CDR1 LNHDA, CDR2 SQIVND (reference sequence). The V end lost 5 bases, the J end lost 5 bases, and 9 bases lay between the germline ends. The CDR3 extends over 12 amino acids. CDR3 protein: CASSPQGTEAFF. Written as DNA, the CDR3 is TGTGCCAGTAGTCCTCAGGGAACTGAAGCTTTCTTT. Based on the CDR3 plus reference TRBV19 and TRBJ1-1, the full variable domain is DGGITQSPKYLFRKEGQNVTLSCEQNLNHDAMYWYRQDPGQGLRLIYYSQIVNDFQKGDIAEGYSVSREKKESFPLTVTSAQKNPTAFYLCASSPQGTEAFFGQGTRLTVV.

The chain uses TRBV6-5 and TRBJ2-1; TRBD1 matches at 9 bases. Trimming removed 5 bases from V and 6 bases from J; junction bases left unmatched: 5. The CDR3 covers 14 residues. Germline V gene data show CDR1 as MNHEY and CDR2 as SVGAGI. CDR3 amino acids: CASSHRGPGNEQFF. The CDR3 coding sequence is TGTGCCAGCAGTCACAGGGGGCCAGGCAATGAGCAGTTCTTC.

The gene calls are TRBV5-4 and TRBJ1-2; the D gene is possibly TRBD1 (5 bases). This CDR3 spans 12 amino acids. The V and J ends lost 4 bases and 5 bases respectively, with 9 bases between them. The germline V gene has CDR1 SGHNT and CDR2 YYREEE (reference sequence). The CDR3 nucleotides are TGTGCCAGCAGCGGAGACAGATATGGCTACACCTTC. It is translated as CASSGDRYGYTF.

CDR3 amino acids: CATSRVGVVLWGEQFF. For the CDR3, the DNA is TGTGCCACCAGCAGAGTAGGGGTGGTCCTCTGGGGTGAGCAGTTCTTC. The genes are TRBV15 and TRBJ2-1, with D possibly matching TRBD1 (5 bases). V was pared by 1 base and J by 9 bases, with 19 bases between. Germline assignment: CDR1 LNHNV and CDR2 YYDKDF (reference sequence). The CDR3 loop spans 16 amino acids.